These 19 T cell receptor beta chains originate from one sample sequenced in a study of tissue T cells after allogeneic stem cell transplantation. Time point in this sample: mouse harvest day 14 after allogeneic transplant. Tail vein injection delivered 10^7 T-cell-depleted bone marrow cells and 10^6 splenic CD5+ T cells. Libraries were prepared by immunoSEQ multiplex PCR; TCRdb keeps only in-frame clonotypes and omits some of them. The sample holds over 7,000 clones, approximately 35% seen once. What was sequenced was skin. These TCRs come from a female BALB/c mouse given C57BL/6 T cells with graft-versus-host disease after an allogeneic hematopoietic cell transplant.

About this clone: Gene names denote mouse genes. CDR3 DNA (partial): TGTGCCAGCGGGACGGGACAGGGGGCACACTCCGACTACACC. As protein: CASGTGQGAHSDYT. The CDR3 in full is CASGTGQGAHSDYTF. The gene calls are TRBV13-2 and TRBJ1-2; 12 bases match TRBD1. The read halts 1 residue ahead of the CDR3 end, with the missing end drawn from the germline J gene. V was pared by 5 bases and J by 3 bases, with 5 bases of the junction left unmatched. The CDR3 runs to 15 residues. The germline CDR1 and CDR2 sequences are NNHNN and SYGAGS (reference sequence).

Comments on this clone: Gene labels here are mouse ones. From the germline J gene comes the end of the CDR3, since the read stops 1 residue before it. This chain connects TRBV31 to TRBJ1-3; a possible D gene is TRBD1 (6 bases). This CDR3 has 15 amino acids. V was cut by 1 base and J by 0 bases, with 10 bases left in between. CDR1 and CDR2 (germline): GKSSPN, SITVG. Here the CDR3 reads CAWSPGGSSGNTLYF. Incomplete CDR3 DNA: TGTGCCTGGAGTCCCGGGGGCAGTTCTGGAAATACGCTCTAT.

The table lists this clone with a few counts. Any gene name here is a mouse gene name. The missing CDR3 end, 1 residue past where the read stops, is filled in from the germline J gene. V is TRBV23 and J is TRBJ1-6; the table's TRBD1 call for D was not verified on the DNA. Being an ORF, TRBJ1-6 has a function that is uncertain. From germline, CDR1 is KGHTA and CDR2 FQNQQP. The CDR3 has 15 amino acids. CDR3 DNA, as far as it was read: TGCTCCAGCAGTCAAGGGACATCCTATAATTCGCCCCTCTAC. Translated, it gives CSSSQGTSYNSPLY. The whole CDR3 protein reads CSSSQGTSYNSPLYF.

On this clone: Gene names and germline match the mouse. The observed sequence ends 1 residue before the CDR3 terminus, with the missing tail filled in from the germline J gene. The chain combines TRBV16 with TRBJ1-3, with D possibly being TRBD1 (6 bases). Deletions cut 4 bases from V and 0 bases from J, with 7 bases between. The V gene's germline CDR1 is SGHSA and CDR2 FRNQAP. This CDR3 has 14 amino acids. CDR3 amino acids: CASSSTGSGNTLYF. Incomplete CDR3 DNA: TGTGCAAGCAGCTCGACAGGTTCTGGAAATACGCTCTAT.

With regard to this clone: The genes and germline here are from mouse. The CDR3 DNA, read in part, is TGTGCAAGCAGCTTTACTGGGTCAGACACCCAGTAC. Encoded protein: CASSFTGSDTQY. The entire CDR3 reads CASSFTGSDTQYF. The chain has TRBV16 and TRBJ2-5; TRBD2 is a possible D gene (6 bases). Read sequence stops 1 residue before the CDR3 end, and the germline J gene provides the missing end. The germline CDR1 and CDR2 sequences are SGHSA and FRNQAP. CDR3 length equals 13 residues. Trimming cost V 3 bases and J 5 bases, with 9 bases left between them.

This clone came up a few times. These gene names are mouse names. The read ends 1 residue early relative to the CDR3; the germline J gene fills the gap. This chain connects TRBV1 to TRBJ1-5; 10 bases align to TRBD1. After removal of 0 bases from V and 9 bases from J, the junction contained 5 bases not matched to a gene. This CDR3 has 15 amino acids. Germline V gene data show CDR1 as NSQYPW and CDR2 as LRSPGD (reference sequence). The CDR3 sequence is CTCSADPGQGGAPLF. The sequenced CDR3 bases are TGCACCTGCAGTGCAGATCCCGGACAGGGGGGGGCTCCGCTT. Looking up the rest from reference TRBV1 and TRBJ1-5 gives the full variable domain: VTLLEQNPRWRLVPRGQAVNLRCILKNSQYPWMSWYQQDLQKQLQWLFTLRSPGDKEVKSLPGADYLATRVTDTELRLQVANMSQGRTLYCTCSADPGQGGAPLFGEGTRLSVL.

To note about this clone: The genes and germline here are from mouse. From the germline J gene comes the end of the CDR3, since the read stops 1 residue before it. V usage is TRBV26 and J usage is TRBJ1-3, with a weak D call TRBD1 (5 bases). This CDR3 contains 14 residues. Germline V lookup: CDR1 KGHPV, CDR2 FQNQEV (reference sequence). V was pared by 5 bases and J by 0 bases, with 8 bases between. CDR3 residues: CASSLQDSGNTLYF. The sequenced part of the CDR3 DNA is TGTGCCAGCAGTTTACAGGATTCTGGAAATACGCTCTAT.

This clone was found a few times. These gene names are mouse names. The CDR3 extends 1 residue past the end of the read, so its final part is completed from the germline J gene. V usage is TRBV2 and J usage is TRBJ1-6, with a possible D match to TRBD1 (5 bases). TRBJ1-6 is treated as an ORF (open reading frame) with a function not yet certain. CDR1 and CDR2 from the germline V gene are LGHNA and YSYQKL. Trimming removed 0 bases at V and 5 bases at J, with 8 bases between. The CDR3 loop spans 15 amino acids. The sequenced CDR3 bases are TGTGCCAGCAGCCAAGATCCAGGGAATAATTCGCCCCTCTAC. Translating gives CASSQDPGNNSPLY. The full-length CDR3 reads as CASSQDPGNNSPLYF.

This clone is judged medium-sized. Gene names are mouse gene names. The CDR3 is cut off 1 residue early in the read; its end comes from the germline J gene. The chain links TRBV26 to TRBJ1-3; 9 positions agree with TRBD1. The CDR3 is 15 residues long. CDR1 and CDR2 (germline): KGHPV, FQNQEV (reference sequence). With 4 bases clipped from V and 4 bases from J, the junction kept 5 bases outside the gene matches. CDR3 DNA, as far as it was read: TGTGCCAGCAGTCCCGGGACAGGGCTCGGAAATACGCTCTAT. Translation gives CASSPGTGLGNTLY. The CDR3 as a whole reads CASSPGTGLGNTLYF.

This clone was seen a handful of times. Genes and germline are mouse. The read halts 1 residue ahead of the CDR3 end, with the missing end drawn from the germline J gene. The chain links TRBV1 to TRBJ1-1; 9 positions agree with TRBD1. The CDR3 spans 14 residues. V lost 3 bases, J lost 4 bases, and 3 bases stayed unmatched. Germline loops: CDR1 NSQYPW, CDR2 LRSPGD (reference sequence). The CDR3 reads CTCSAGTGTTEVFF. The CDR3 DNA, read in part, is TGCACCTGCAGTGCCGGGACAGGGACCACAGAAGTCTTC.

This clone ranks as medium-sized (0.01 to 0.1%). The germline and genes are mouse ones. The read is 1 residue too short to cover the CDR3 end, so that end is filled in from the germline J gene. This chain joins TRBV26 and TRBJ1-1; D gene uncertain. The germline gives CDR1 KGHPV, CDR2 FQNQEV (reference sequence). This CDR3 comprises 14 residues. V was shortened by 0 bases and J by 0 bases, with 5 bases between the two germline ends. CDR3 DNA (partial): TGTGCCAGCAGTCTGTCAACAACAAACACAGAAGTCTTC. This gives the protein CASSLSTTNTEVF. The complete CDR3 protein is CASSLSTTNTEVFF. Full variable domain (remainder filled in from reference TRBV26 and TRBJ1-1): NSKVIQTPRYLVKGQGQKAKMRCIPEKGHPVVFWYQQNKNNEFKFLINFQNQEVLQQIDMTEKRFSAECPSNSPCSLEIQSSEAGDSALYLCASSLSTTNTEVFFGKGTRLTVV.

This clone occurred a few times. Gene labels here are mouse ones. The observed sequence ends 1 residue before the CDR3 terminus, with the missing tail filled in from the germline J gene. This chain joins TRBV2 and TRBJ1-3; D unresolved. The V gene lost 0 bases and the J gene lost 3 bases, with 9 bases spanning the gap. Germline loops: CDR1 LGHNA, CDR2 YSYQKL. The CDR3 consists of 15 residues. CDR3 DNA, as far as it was read: TGTGCCAGCAGCCAAGATGCCGGGGTTGGAAATACGCTCTAT. Protein product: CASSQDAGVGNTLY. The full CDR3 protein is CASSQDAGVGNTLYF.

In regard to this clone: Here the gene names and germline are mouse. Read sequence stops 1 residue before the CDR3 end, and the germline J gene provides the missing end. The chain links TRBV26 to TRBJ1-1; D call uncertain. The V end was cut by 3 bases, the J end by 0 bases, with 5 bases between. Germline V gives CDR1 KGHPV, CDR2 FQNQEV (reference sequence). The CDR3 extends over 13 amino acids. Partial CDR3 DNA: TGTGCCAGCAGTCTACAGCCAAACACAGAAGTCTTC. Translated, it gives CASSLQPNTEVF. In full, the CDR3 is CASSLQPNTEVFF.

For this clone: The gene names given are mouse names. The read ends 1 residue before the CDR3 terminus; that terminus is restored from the germline J gene. The chain combines TRBV26 with TRBJ1-6, with 8 bases matching TRBD1. TRBJ1-6 is known as an ORF, though its function is uncertain. With 3 bases clipped from V and 7 bases from J, the junction kept 5 bases outside the gene matches. CDR1 and CDR2 (germline): KGHPV, FQNQEV (reference sequence). The CDR3 extends over 15 amino acids. The DNA read from the CDR3 is TGTGCCAGCAGTCTCGGACAGGGAAGAAATTCGCCCCTCTAC. Translating gives CASSLGQGRNSPLY. The entire CDR3 sequence reads CASSLGQGRNSPLYF.

With regard to this clone: Each gene name is a mouse one. The read comes to an end 1 residue before the CDR3 does, leaving the germline J gene to fill in the end. The chain links TRBV26 to TRBJ2-4, with a possible D match to TRBD2 (6 bases). Trimming took 7 bases from V and 3 from J, leaving 11 bases between them. This CDR3 is 13 amino acids long. From germline, CDR1 is KGHPV and CDR2 FQNQEV (reference sequence). The CDR3 sequence is CASTDWSQNTLYF. The CDR3 DNA, read in part, is TGTGCCAGCACTGACTGGTCCCAAAACACCTTGTAC.

This clone occurred a few times. Gene names and germline match the mouse. CDR3 residues: CASSDTGGVDTQYF. The CDR3 DNA, read in part, is TGTGCCAGCAGTGATACTGGGGGGGTTGACACCCAGTAC. The chain carries TRBV13-3 and TRBJ2-5; TRBD2 aligns across 10 bases. The read ends 1 residue early relative to the CDR3; the germline J gene fills the gap. The CDR3 has 14 amino acids. The trim removed 1 base at V and 6 bases at J, leaving 2 bases unmatched. CDR1 and CDR2 (germline): NNHDY, SYVADS.

As regards this clone: Mouse germline and gene names are used. The read terminates 1 residue before the CDR3 end, so the remaining end is supplied by the germline J gene. The chain uses TRBV26 and TRBJ2-4; D is uncertain. V was shortened by 4 bases and J by 0 bases, with 11 bases between the two germline ends. The CDR3 runs 15 residues. Germline V gene lookup returns CDR1 KGHPV and CDR2 FQNQEV (reference sequence). The sequenced CDR3 bases are TGTGCCAGCAGTCCCGAGGCGGCTAGTCAAAACACCTTGTAC. This sequence encodes CASSPEAASQNTLY. The CDR3 reads in full as CASSPEAASQNTLYF.

For this clone: Genes and germline are mouse. The read falls 1 residue short of the CDR3 end, and the missing part is taken from the germline J gene. The chain joins TRBV31 to TRBJ2-7; possible D gene TRBD1, 5 bases. The CDR3 is 12 amino acids. Germline assignment: CDR1 GKSSPN and CDR2 SITVG. V was cut by 0 bases and J by 3 bases, with 6 bases left in between. CDR3 DNA, as far as it was read: TGTGCCTGGAGTCTAGACAGCTATGAACAGTAC. It translates to CAWSLDSYEQY. The full CDR3 is CAWSLDSYEQYF.

This clone is medium-sized in the sample. Gene labels here are mouse ones. The CDR3 goes on 1 residue after the read ends, and that part is filled in from the germline J gene. The rearrangement uses TRBV1 and TRBJ2-1; D uncertain. V was cut by 0 bases and J by 3 bases, with 6 bases left in between. Germline loops: CDR1 NSQYPW, CDR2 LRSPGD (reference sequence). The CDR3 has 14 amino acids. CDR3 protein: CTCSADPVYAEQFF. The covered CDR3 bases are TGCACCTGCAGTGCAGATCCAGTCTATGCTGAGCAGTTC.